This TCR beta chain was observed in a study of blood T cell repertoires in COVID-19. For the study at large: The samples span acute and convalescent COVID-19 from the United States, Italy and Spain. Nucleic acid was either cDNA or gDNA, and it came from T cells, B-cell-depleted T cells, or PBMCs.

Germline V gene lookup returns CDR1 KGHSH and CDR2 LQKENI. The CDR3 contains 16 residues. V lost 3 bases and J 1 base, leaving 13 bases between the germline ends. Clones were read by immunoSEQ multiplex PCR, and TCRdb kept only the in-frame ones, dropping some. This sample has approximately 94,000 clones, with around 80% found just once. This sequence joins TRBV18 and TRBJ1-5, with a possible D match to TRBD1 (5 bases). The clonotype was recovered from a man aged 55 to 70 with acute or convalescent COVID-19. Sequenced: peripheral blood. The CDR3 loop reads CASSPSGGSSNQPQHF. DNA of the CDR3: TGTGCCAGCTCACCCTCGGGGGGTTCGAGCAATCAGCCCCAGCATTTT.